This record covers a single TCR beta chain. This sample was included in a study of control samples from healthy donors and cancer patients. The CDR3 contains 15 residues. Germline trimming cut 3 bases from V and 1 base from J; bases unmatched to any gene: 6. Germline V gives CDR1 SGDLS, CDR2 YYNGEE. Generated by immunoSEQ multiplex PCR, the TCRdb table keeps only in-frame clones and is missing some. The sample records about 89,000 clones, over 75% being singletons. The sample was blood. V and J are TRBV9 and TRBJ1-1, with 7 nucleotides matching TRBD1. This receptor was obtained from a woman in her thirties or forties in good health. For the CDR3, the DNA is TGTGCCAGCAGCGCCCGACAGGGATCGAACACTGAAGCTTTCTTT. This gives the protein CASSARQGSNTEAFF.